This T cell receptor (beta chain) was identified in a study of radiotherapy plus CTLA-4 blockade in lung cancer. The method was immunoSEQ multiplex PCR; TCRdb's version includes in-frame clones alone and lacks a portion of them. The sample carries about 87,000 clones, 85% to 90% recorded once. V lost 2 bases and J 3 bases, leaving 4 bases between the germline ends. Germline V gene lookup returns CDR1 ENHRY and CDR2 SYGVKD. This CDR3 has 12 amino acids. This sequence originates from a human donor with non-small cell lung cancer that progressed on radiotherapy plus ipilimumab. Specimen: peripheral blood, collected from a patient treated with radiotherapy plus ipilimumab. V usage is TRBV10-3 and J usage is TRBJ1-2; no definite D call. CDR3 sequence: CAISEGDYGYTF. As DNA, the CDR3 is TGTGCCATCAGTGAGGGTGACTATGGCTACACCTTC.